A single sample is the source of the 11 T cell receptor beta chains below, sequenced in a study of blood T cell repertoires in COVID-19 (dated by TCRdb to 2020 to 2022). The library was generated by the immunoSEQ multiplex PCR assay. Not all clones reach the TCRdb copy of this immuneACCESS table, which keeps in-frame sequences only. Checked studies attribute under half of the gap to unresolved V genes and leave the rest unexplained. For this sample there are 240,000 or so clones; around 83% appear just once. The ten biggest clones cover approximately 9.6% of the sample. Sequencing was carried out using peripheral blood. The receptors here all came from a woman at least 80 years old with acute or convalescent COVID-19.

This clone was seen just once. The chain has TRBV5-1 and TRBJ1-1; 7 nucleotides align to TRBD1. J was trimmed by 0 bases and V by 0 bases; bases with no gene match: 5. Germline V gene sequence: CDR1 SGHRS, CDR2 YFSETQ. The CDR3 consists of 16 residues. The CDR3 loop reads CASSLESGGLNTEAFF. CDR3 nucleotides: TGCGCCAGCAGCTTGGAGTCAGGGGGGTTGAACACTGAAGCTTTCTTT.

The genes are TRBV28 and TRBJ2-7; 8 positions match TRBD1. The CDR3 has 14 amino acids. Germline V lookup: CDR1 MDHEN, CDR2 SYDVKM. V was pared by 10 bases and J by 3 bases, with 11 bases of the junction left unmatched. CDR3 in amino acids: CATRPYGTGYEQYF. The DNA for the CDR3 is TGTGCCACCAGACCGTACGGGACAGGCTACGAGCAGTACTTC.

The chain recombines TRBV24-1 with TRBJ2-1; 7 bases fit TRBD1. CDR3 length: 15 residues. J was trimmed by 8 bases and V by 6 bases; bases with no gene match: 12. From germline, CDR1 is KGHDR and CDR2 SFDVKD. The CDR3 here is CATSNPTGMADEQFF. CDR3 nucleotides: TGTGCCACCAGTAACCCGACAGGGATGGCGGATGAGCAGTTCTTC.

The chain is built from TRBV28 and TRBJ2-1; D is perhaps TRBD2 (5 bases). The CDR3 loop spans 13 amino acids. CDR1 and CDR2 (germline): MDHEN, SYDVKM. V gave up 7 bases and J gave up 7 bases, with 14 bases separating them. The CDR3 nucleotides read TGTGCCAGCAAAGGGCCGGGGATGAATGAGCAGTTCTTC. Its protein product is CASKGPGMNEQFF. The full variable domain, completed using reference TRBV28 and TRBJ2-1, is DVKVTQSSRYLVKRTGEKVFLECVQDMDHENMFWYRQDPGLGLRLIYFSYDVKMKEKGDIPEGYSVSREKKERFSLILESASTNQTSMYLCASKGPGMNEQFFGPGTRLTVL.

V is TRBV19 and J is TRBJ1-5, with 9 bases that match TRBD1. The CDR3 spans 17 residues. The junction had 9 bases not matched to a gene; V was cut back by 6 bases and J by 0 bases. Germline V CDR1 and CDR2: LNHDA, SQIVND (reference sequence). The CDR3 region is CASSKGTGRNSNQPQHF. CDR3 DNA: TGTGCCAGTAGCAAGGGGACAGGGCGAAATAGCAATCAGCCCCAGCATTTT.

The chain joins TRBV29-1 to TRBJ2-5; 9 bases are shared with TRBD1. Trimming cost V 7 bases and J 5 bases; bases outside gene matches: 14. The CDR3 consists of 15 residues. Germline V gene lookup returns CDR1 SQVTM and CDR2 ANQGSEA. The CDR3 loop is CSARPGTGSLETQYF. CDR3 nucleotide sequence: TGCAGCGCGCGACCGGGGACAGGGTCTTTGGAGACCCAGTACTTC.

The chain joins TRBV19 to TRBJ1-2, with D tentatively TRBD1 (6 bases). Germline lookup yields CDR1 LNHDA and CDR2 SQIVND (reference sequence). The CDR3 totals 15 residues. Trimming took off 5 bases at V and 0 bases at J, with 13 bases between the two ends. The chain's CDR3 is CASSHPRTANYGYTF. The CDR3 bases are TGTGCCAGTAGTCACCCACGGACAGCTAACTATGGCTACACCTTC.

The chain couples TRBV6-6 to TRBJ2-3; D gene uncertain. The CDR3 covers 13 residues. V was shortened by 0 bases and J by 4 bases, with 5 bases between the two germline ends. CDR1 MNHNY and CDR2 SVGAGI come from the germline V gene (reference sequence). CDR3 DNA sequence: TGTGCCAGCAGTTACTCGAGAGCAGATACGCAGTATTTT. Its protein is CASSYSRADTQYF.

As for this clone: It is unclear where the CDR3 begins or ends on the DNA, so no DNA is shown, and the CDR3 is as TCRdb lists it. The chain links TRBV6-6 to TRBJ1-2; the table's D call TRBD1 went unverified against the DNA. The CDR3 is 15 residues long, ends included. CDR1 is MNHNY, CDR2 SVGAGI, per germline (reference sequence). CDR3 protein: CASSSSGQVYYGYTF.

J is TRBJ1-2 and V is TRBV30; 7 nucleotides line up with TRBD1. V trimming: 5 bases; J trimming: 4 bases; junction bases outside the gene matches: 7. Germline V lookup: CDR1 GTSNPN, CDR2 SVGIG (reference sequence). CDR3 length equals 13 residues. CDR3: CAWGRDSTYGYTF. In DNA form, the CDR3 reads TGTGCCTGGGGAAGGGACAGTACCTATGGCTACACCTTC.

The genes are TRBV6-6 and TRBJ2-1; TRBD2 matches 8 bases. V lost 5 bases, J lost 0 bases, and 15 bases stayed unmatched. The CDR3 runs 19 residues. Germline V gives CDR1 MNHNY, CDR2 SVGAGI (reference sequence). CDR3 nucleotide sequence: TGTGCCAGCAGTCCTCGATCGGGGGGCAGCGGGAGCTCCTACAATGAGCAGTTCTTC. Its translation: CASSPRSGGSGSSYNEQFF.